These 25 T cell receptor beta chains were all obtained from the same sample, sequenced in a study of T cell repertoires in cytomegalovirus infection. One entry per CDR3 protein, called by TCRdb with MiXCR from the reads. The profile shows about 310,000 distinct CDR3 sequences, about a sixth of them singletons. Sequencing was done on a sample of PBMCs. These receptors all come from a human donor in good health (CMV status not recorded). Some clones in this sample may be carry-over from other donors' samples.

This clonotype was counted many times. The chain uses TRBV7-2 and TRBJ1-1, with no clear D. Trimming shortened V by 0 bases and J by 1 base, and 15 bases separated the two germline ends. The CDR3 runs 17 residues. The germline CDR1 and CDR2 sequences are SGHTA and FQGNSA. Here the CDR3 reads CASSLAGSPWGNTEAFF. CDR3 bases: TGTGCCAGCAGCTTAGCCGGATCACCATGGGGGAACACTGAAGCTTTCTTT.

The chain combines TRBV10-3 with TRBJ1-4; TRBD1 is a possible D gene (6 bases). With 2 bases removed from V and 5 bases from J, the gap between germline ends came to 9 bases. The CDR3 covers 14 residues. Per germline, CDR1 ENHRY and CDR2 SYGVKD. The CDR3 region is CAISETGRNEKLFF. As DNA, the CDR3 is TGTGCCATCAGTGAGACAGGGAGAAATGAAAAACTGTTTTTT.

The chain joins TRBV19 to TRBJ1-1, with a weak D call TRBD1 (6 bases). The germline V gene encodes CDR1 LNHDA and CDR2 SQIVND (reference sequence). The CDR3 consists of 13 residues. V shed 10 bases and J shed 0 bases, with 12 bases lying between them. The DNA for the CDR3 is TGTGCCACCCAAGGGGGAATGAACACTGAAGCTTTCTTT. Translated, it gives CATQGGMNTEAFF.

A single count supports this clonotype. This chain links TRBV7-8 with TRBJ2-4, with 7 bases fitting TRBD2. Germline V lookup: CDR1 SGHVS, CDR2 FQNEAQ. After removal of 5 bases from V and 11 bases from J, the junction contained 18 bases not matched to a gene. The CDR3 covers 16 residues. The CDR3 sequence: CASSVSSGGRGSFQYF. The CDR3 DNA is TGTGCCAGCAGCGTCTCGTCGGGGGGACGGGGGTCATTTCAGTACTTC.

The V gene is TRBV12-5, the J gene TRBJ2-3; 7 nucleotides line up with TRBD1. Germline V gene lookup returns CDR1 LGHNT and CDR2 FRNRAP. This CDR3 region has 14 residues. Trimming took 6 bases from V and 2 from J; bases not matched to a gene: 5. The CDR3, as DNA: TGTGCTAGTGGCCGCGACAGGGCCACAGATACGCAGTATTTT. The encoded protein is CASGRDRATDTQYF.

This clonotype came up many times. The chain carries TRBV4-2 and TRBJ2-6; unclear D gene. The CDR3 extends over 15 amino acids. Germline loops: CDR1 LGHNA, CDR2 YNFKEQ. Trimming took 0 bases from V and 9 from J, leaving 12 bases between them. The CDR3 region has the DNA TGTGCCAGCAGCCAAGATGTGGCCAGACACAACGTCCTGACTTTC. As protein: CASSQDVARHNVLTF.

This chain links TRBV6-1 with TRBJ2-5; D ambiguous. The CDR3 runs 15 residues. The ends were cut back, 2 bases at V and 5 bases at J, with 15 bases in the middle. CDR1 is MNHNS, CDR2 SASEGT, per germline. CDR3 residues: CASSERQSGTETQYF. The CDR3 bases are TGTGCCAGCAGTGAAAGGCAGTCCGGCACGGAGACCCAGTACTTC.

This chain links TRBV19 with TRBJ2-7; 7 bases fit TRBD2. J was trimmed by 0 bases and V by 3 bases; bases with no gene match: 5. The germline CDR1 and CDR2 sequences are LNHDA and SQIVND (reference sequence). This CDR3 has 15 amino acids. CDR3 sequence (DNA): TGTGCCAGTAGTATTATAGGGGAGGGCTCCTACGAGCAGTACTTC. This sequence encodes CASSIIGEGSYEQYF. The whole variable domain, filled in from reference TRBV19 and TRBJ2-7, reads DGGITQSPKYLFRKEGQNVTLSCEQNLNHDAMYWYRQDPGQGLRLIYYSQIVNDFQKGDIAEGYSVSREKKESFPLTVTSAQKNPTAFYLCASSIIGEGSYEQYFGPGTRLTVT.

This clonotype appeared once. Since a much larger clone is just one base distant, this may be a read error. The V call is TRBV12-3 or TRBV12-4, the J call TRBJ1-1, with D unclear. This CDR3 contains 14 residues. Trimming removed 3 bases at V and 3 bases at J, with 11 bases between. The CDR3 protein is CASSFAGEDTEAFF. In DNA, the CDR3 is TGTGCCAGCAGTTTTGCAGGAGAAGACACTGAAGCTTTCTTT.

The chain employs TRBV9 and TRBJ2-7, with 9 bases that match TRBD1. The CDR3 runs to 13 residues. Germline loops: CDR1 SGDLS, CDR2 YYNGEE. V was clipped by 4 bases and J by 5 bases; unmatched bases: 4. This CDR3 reads CASSPGTGHEQYF. The CDR3, as DNA: TGTGCCAGCAGCCCCGGGACAGGGCACGAGCAGTACTTC.

This clonotype is deemed medium-sized. CDR3 nucleotides: TGTGCCAGCAGCATCCCGGGACTAGCCAATGAGCAGTTCTTC. As protein: CASSIPGLANEQFF. The chain recombines TRBV7-2 with TRBJ2-1; 9 bases agree with TRBD2. After removal of 5 bases from V and 6 bases from J, the junction contained 5 bases not matched to a gene. The CDR3 contains 14 residues. CDR1 and CDR2 from the germline V gene are SGHTA and FQGNSA.

The J gene is TRBJ2-3, the V gene TRBV5-1, with no clear D. There are 15 residues in the CDR3. Germline V gives CDR1 SGHRS, CDR2 YFSETQ. V was pared by 7 bases and J by 1 base, with 16 bases between. In DNA, the CDR3 is TGCGCCAGCGCCCCCTCCGTCGGCGGCACAGATACGCAGTATTTT. It is translated as CASAPSVGGTDTQYF.

This chain joins TRBV7-3 and TRBJ2-2; D might be TRBD2 (5 bases). Between the trimmed V and J ends, which lost 5 bases and 5 bases, there was a span of 9 bases. Germline values: CDR1 SGHTA, CDR2 FQGTGA. This CDR3 comprises 13 residues. Here the CDR3 DNA reads TGTGCCAGCAGCCCCACGGGAACCGGGGAGCTGTTTTTT. This translates into CASSPTGTGELFF.

In its sample, this clonotype was seen many times. The genes are TRBV10-3 and TRBJ2-1, with 9 bases identical to TRBD2. V was clipped by 6 bases and J by 3 bases; unmatched bases: 3. CDR3 length: 14 residues. The germline CDR1 and CDR2 sequences are ENHRY and SYGVKD. CDR3 region: CAISQRGDYNEQFF. CDR3 DNA sequence: TGTGCCATCAGCCAGCGGGGGGACTACAATGAGCAGTTCTTC.

This clonotype appeared many times. The genes are TRBV7-2 and TRBJ1-4; D not resolved. The ends were cut back, 1 base at V and 3 bases at J, with 12 bases in the middle. The germline V gene encodes CDR1 SGHTA and CDR2 FQGNSA. The CDR3 loop spans 16 amino acids. CDR3: CASSLGPITPNEKLFF. CDR3 DNA: TGTGCCAGCAGCTTAGGCCCTATAACACCTAATGAAAAACTGTTTTTT.

V and J are TRBV24-1 and TRBJ2-1; TRBD2 matches 13 bases. The germline gives CDR1 KGHDR, CDR2 SFDVKD. CDR3 length: 17 residues. J lost 3 bases, V lost 5 bases, and 6 bases had no gene match. CDR3 sequence: CATSGRTSGGDYNEQFF. The CDR3 nucleotides read TGTGCCACCAGTGGAAGGACTAGCGGGGGCGACTACAATGAGCAGTTCTTC.

This sequence joins TRBV6-1 and TRBJ1-4; D possibly corresponds to TRBD1 (5 bases). This CDR3 comprises 16 residues. Trimming cost V 0 bases and J 1 base, with 9 bases left between them. Germline CDR1 reads MNHNS; CDR2 reads SASEGT. The CDR3 DNA is TGTGCCAGCAGTGAAGCGGGGGTTATAACTAATGAAAAACTGTTTTTT. Its translation is CASSEAGVITNEKLFF.

This clonotype turned up a few times. This chain uses TRBV2 with TRBJ1-6; maybe TRBD1 (5 bases). The V and J ends lost 8 bases and 0 bases respectively, with 17 bases between them. CDR1 is SNHLY and CDR2 is FYNNEI in the germline V gene. The CDR3 is 17 residues long. CDR3 loop: CASSEGTGGSYNSPLHF. In DNA, the CDR3 is TGTGCCAGCTCTGAGGGAACTGGGGGCTCCTATAATTCACCCCTCCACTTT. Full variable domain (missing parts from reference TRBV2 and TRBJ1-6): EPEVTQTPSHQVTQMGQEVILRCVPISNHLYFYWYRQILGQKVEFLVSFYNNEISEKSEIFDDQFSVERPDGSNFTLKIRSTKLEDSAMYFCASSEGTGGSYNSPLHFGNGTRLTVT.

The V call is TRBV18, the J call TRBJ1-1, with TRBD1 identical over 7 bases. Germline-derived CDR1 and CDR2 are KGHSH and LQKENI. CDR3 length: 15 residues. J was trimmed by 3 bases and V by 3 bases; bases with no gene match: 7. The CDR3 loop reads CASSPGRQGDTEAFF. The CDR3 DNA reads as TGTGCCAGCTCACCCGGGCGACAGGGAGACACTGAAGCTTTCTTT.

This clonotype was picked up many times. V usage is TRBV7-2 and J usage is TRBJ1-1; 7 bases are shared with TRBD1. The V and J ends lost 7 bases and 1 base, in that order; junction bases with no gene match: 6. Germline CDR1 reads SGHTA; CDR2 reads FQGNSA. The CDR3 sequence is 14 residues long. The CDR3 sequence is CASNPGGGNTEAFF. DNA of the CDR3: TGTGCCAGCAACCCAGGGGGGGGGAACACTGAAGCTTTCTTT.

The chain employs TRBV5-6 and TRBJ2-2; 7 bases align to TRBD1. The CDR3 contains 16 residues. CDR1 and CDR2 from the germline V gene are SGHDT and YYEEEE. The junction had 8 bases not matched to a gene; V was cut back by 1 base and J by 5 bases. The CDR3, as DNA: TGTGCCAGCAGCTTGTCTGGGGACAGTCGGACCGGGGAGCTGTTTTTT. Amino acids: CASSLSGDSRTGELFF.

The chain has TRBV7-2 and TRBJ2-5; TRBD2 aligns across 14 bases. V trimming: 1 base; J trimming: 5 bases; junction bases outside the gene matches: 6. In germline, CDR1 is SGHTA, CDR2 FQGNSA. The CDR3 length is 17 residues. The CDR3 DNA reads TGTGCCAGCAGCTTAGGACGACTAGCGGGGGGGCGTGAGACCCAGTACTTC. Translated, it gives CASSLGRLAGGRETQYF.

This clonotype was seen repeatedly, ten times or more. The chain couples TRBV7-9 to TRBJ2-7; no clear D. Trimming left V 5 bases short and J 2 bases short, with 7 bases between. Germline V lookup: CDR1 SEHNR, CDR2 FQNEAQ (reference sequence). CDR3 length: 12 amino acids. The CDR3 DNA reads TGTGCCAGCAGCCCCCTTACCTACGAGCAGTACTTC. Translating gives CASSPLTYEQYF.

The V call is TRBV6-5, the J call TRBJ1-1; no reliable D call. The V gene's germline CDR1 is MNHEY and CDR2 SVGAGI. V was trimmed by 5 bases and J by 1 base, leaving 8 bases between them. CDR3 length: 13 residues. CDR3 coding DNA: TGTGCCAGCAGTGCGCAGCAGAACACTGAAGCTTTCTTT. Translated: CASSAQQNTEAFF.

This clonotype came up a few times. The chain couples TRBV6-2 or TRBV6-3 to TRBJ2-7, with TRBD1 as a possible D gene (6 bases). The length of the CDR3 is 13 residues. CDR1 and CDR2 from the germline V gene are MNHEY and SVGEGT. V shed 6 bases and J shed 0 bases, with 9 bases lying between them. Written as DNA, the CDR3 is TGTGCCAGCAGGAGGACAGTCTCCTACGAGCAGTACTTC. Residues: CASRRTVSYEQYF.